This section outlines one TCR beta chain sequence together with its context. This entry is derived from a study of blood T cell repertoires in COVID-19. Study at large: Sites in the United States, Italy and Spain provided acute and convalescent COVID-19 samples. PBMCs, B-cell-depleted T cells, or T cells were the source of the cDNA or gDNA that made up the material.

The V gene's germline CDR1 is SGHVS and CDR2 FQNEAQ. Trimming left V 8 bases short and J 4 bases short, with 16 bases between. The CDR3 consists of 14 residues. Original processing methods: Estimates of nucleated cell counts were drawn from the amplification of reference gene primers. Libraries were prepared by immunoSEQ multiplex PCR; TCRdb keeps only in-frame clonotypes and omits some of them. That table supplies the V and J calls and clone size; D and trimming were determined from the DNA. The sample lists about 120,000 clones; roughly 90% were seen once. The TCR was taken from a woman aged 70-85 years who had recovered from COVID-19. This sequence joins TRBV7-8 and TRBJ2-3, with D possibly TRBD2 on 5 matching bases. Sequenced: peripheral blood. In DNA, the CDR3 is TGTGCCAGCGGACTTTCCACCTTCCCAGATACGCAGTATTTT. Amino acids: CASGLSTFPDTQYF.